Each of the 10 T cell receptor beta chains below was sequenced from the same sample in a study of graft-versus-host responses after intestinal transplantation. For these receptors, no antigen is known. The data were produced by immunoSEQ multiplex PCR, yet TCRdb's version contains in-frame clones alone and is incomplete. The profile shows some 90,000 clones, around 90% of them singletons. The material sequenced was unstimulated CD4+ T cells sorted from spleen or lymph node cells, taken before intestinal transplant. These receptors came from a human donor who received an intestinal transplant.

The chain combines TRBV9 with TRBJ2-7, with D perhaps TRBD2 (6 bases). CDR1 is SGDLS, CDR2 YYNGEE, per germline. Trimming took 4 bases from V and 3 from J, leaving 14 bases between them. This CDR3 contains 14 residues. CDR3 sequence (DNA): TGTGCCAGCAGCCCACGGGGGAACGGCTACGAGCAGTACTTC. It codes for CASSPRGNGYEQYF.

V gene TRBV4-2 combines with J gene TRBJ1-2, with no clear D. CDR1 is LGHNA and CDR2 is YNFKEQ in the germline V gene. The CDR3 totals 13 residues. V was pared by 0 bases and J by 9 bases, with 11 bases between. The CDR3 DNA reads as TGTGCCAGCAGCCAAGATCTGCCTATGAGCTACACCTTC. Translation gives CASSQDLPMSYTF.

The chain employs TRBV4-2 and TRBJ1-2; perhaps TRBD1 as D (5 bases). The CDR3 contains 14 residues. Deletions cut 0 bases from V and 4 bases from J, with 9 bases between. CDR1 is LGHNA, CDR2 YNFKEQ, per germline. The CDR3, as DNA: TGTGCCAGCAGCCAAGATTGGGGGGTCTATGGCTACACCTTC. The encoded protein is CASSQDWGVYGYTF.

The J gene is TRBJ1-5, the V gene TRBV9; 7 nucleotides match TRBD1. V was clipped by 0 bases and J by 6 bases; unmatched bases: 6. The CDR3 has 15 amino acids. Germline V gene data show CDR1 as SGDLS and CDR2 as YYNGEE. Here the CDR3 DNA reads TGTGCCAGCAGCGTAGCCCCCGACAGGGCTCAGCCCCAGCATTTT. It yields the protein CASSVAPDRAQPQHF. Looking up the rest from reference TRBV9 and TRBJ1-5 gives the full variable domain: DSGVTQTPKHLITATGQRVTLRCSPRSGDLSVYWYQQSLDQGLQFLIQYYNGEERAKGNILERFSAQQFPDLHSELNLSSLELGDSALYFCASSVAPDRAQPQHFGDGTRLSIL.

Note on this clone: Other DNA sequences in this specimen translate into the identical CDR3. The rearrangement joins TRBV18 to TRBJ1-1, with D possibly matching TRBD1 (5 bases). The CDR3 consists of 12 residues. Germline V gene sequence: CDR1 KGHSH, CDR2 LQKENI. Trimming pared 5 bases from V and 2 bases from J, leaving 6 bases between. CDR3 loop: CASSTGNTEAFF. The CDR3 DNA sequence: TGTGCCAGCTCAACAGGAAACACTGAAGCTTTCTTT.

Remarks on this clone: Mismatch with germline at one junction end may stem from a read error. The CDR3 DNA follows: TGCGCCAGCAGCTTGGGAACATCCCAAGAGGCCCAGTACTTC. This translates into CASSLGTSQEAQYF. The chain recombines TRBV5-1 with TRBJ2-5; D call uncertain. Germline-derived CDR1 and CDR2 are SGHRS and YFSETQ. The CDR3 is made up of 14 amino acids.

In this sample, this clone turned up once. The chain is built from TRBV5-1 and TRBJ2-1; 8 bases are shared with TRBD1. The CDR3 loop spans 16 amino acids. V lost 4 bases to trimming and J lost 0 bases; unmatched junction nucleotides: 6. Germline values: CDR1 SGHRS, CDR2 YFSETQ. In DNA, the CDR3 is TGCGCCAGCAGCGCGTTAACAGGGGGCTCCTACAATGAGCAGTTCTTC. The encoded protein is CASSALTGGSYNEQFF.

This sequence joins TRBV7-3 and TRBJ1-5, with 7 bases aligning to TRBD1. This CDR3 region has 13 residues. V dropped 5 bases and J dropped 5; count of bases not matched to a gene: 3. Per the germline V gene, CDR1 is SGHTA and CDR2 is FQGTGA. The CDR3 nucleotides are TGTGCCAGCAGCCGAGACAGGGATCAGCCCCAGCATTTT. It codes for CASSRDRDQPQHF.

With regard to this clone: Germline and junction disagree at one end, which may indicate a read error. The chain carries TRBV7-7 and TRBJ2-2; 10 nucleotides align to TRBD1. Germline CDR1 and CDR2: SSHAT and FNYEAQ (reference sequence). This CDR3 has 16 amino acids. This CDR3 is CASSLVPGQGTGELFF. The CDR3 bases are TGTGCTAGCAGCTTAGTCCCGGGACAGGGGACCGGGGAGCTGTTTTTT.

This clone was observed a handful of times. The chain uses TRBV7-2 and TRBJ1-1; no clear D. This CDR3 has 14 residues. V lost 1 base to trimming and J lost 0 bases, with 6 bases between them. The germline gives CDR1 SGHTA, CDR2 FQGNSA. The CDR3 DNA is TGTGCCAGCAGCTTAGTGTCGGTGAACACTGAAGCTTTCTTT. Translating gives CASSLVSVNTEAFF. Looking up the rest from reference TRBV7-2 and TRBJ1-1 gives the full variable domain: GAGVSQSPSNKVTEKGKDVELRCDPISGHTALYWYRQSLGQGLEFLIYFQGNSAPDKSGLPSDRFSAERTGGSVSTLTIQRTQQEDSAVYLCASSLVSVNTEAFFGQGTRLTVV.